This T cell receptor beta chain was recorded in a study of blood T cell repertoires in COVID-19 (dated by TCRdb to about 2020). As for the study more broadly: The collaborator samples originated in the United States, Italy and Spain and spanned the acute and convalescent phases of COVID-19. The samples were drawn from the first 160 participants of the ongoing ImmuneRACE study and from about 1,200 subjects provided by 6 global collaborators. The material from the prospective study consisted of cDNA or gDNA derived from T cells, B-cell-depleted T cells, or PBMCs. Where available, HLA class I and class II types were obtained from metadata supplied by the sample provider rather than from assay-based typing. The repertoires were released in a freely available public database intended as a resource for research on the immune response to SARS-CoV-2. The dataset comprised deeply sampled blood TCRbeta repertoires from subjects exposed to, actively infected with, or recovered from COVID-19. Nearly every sample came with metadata listing a de-identified subject ID, COVID-19 status, age in years and sex. Broad study findings and their caveats: The quantity of clinical and demographic metadata differed by source and by participant and was supplied without curation.

Concerning this clone itself: This clone's antigen is unknown. One base away there is no much larger clone; base qualities are not given. This sample also contains other DNA sequences that code for the same CDR3.

TCRbeta CDR3 regions were amplified from genomic DNA by means of the immunoSEQ Assay, a bias-controlled multiplex PCR. Under the source paper's analysis protocol: Within the assay, amplification of reference gene primers was used to estimate how many nucleated cells each sample contained. To quantify the absolute abundance of each unique TCRbeta CDR3 rearrangement, sequence reads were collapsed and filtered. Productive Simpson clonality was computed per sample as the square root of Simpson's diversity index over productive rearrangements. This is the immuneACCESS table as TCRdb keeps it, with only in-frame sequences that have V and J called. A part of the clones is gone; compared with another copy, unresolved V genes explain less than half, and the rest is unexplained. The DNA was the basis for D and trimming; V, J and clone size are from that table. Across this sample there are some 260,000 clones, with over 80% seen only once. 10% of the sample belongs to the ten largest clones.

V loses 0 bases of germline sequence and J loses 3 bases, and the interval between the two ends is 6 bases. Taken from cysteine to phenylalanine, the CDR3 has 13 residues. CDR3 DNA is the only sequence kept; it has 39 bases, read in frame from the first base. The germline V gene (reference sequence) sets CDR1 to LNHNV and CDR2 to YYDKDF. In Seattle, one collaborating source enrolled patients while the infection was active and tracked those patients longitudinally over the course of disease. Collaborating institutions collected whole blood in K2EDTA tubes following their own protocols. For TCRbeta analysis, collaborator samples were shipped as frozen whole blood, as isolated PBMCs, or as DNA extracted from either sample type.

The chain was built from TRBV15 and TRBJ2-7; the D gene is perhaps TRBD1, from 6 matching bases. The clonotype comes from a woman aged 70-85 years with COVID-19, enrolled during active disease. What was sequenced was peripheral blood. CDR3 loop: CATSRDRGYEQYF. Here is the DNA: TGTGCCACCAGCAGAGACAGGGGCTACGAGCAGTACTTC.